The source of this T cell receptor (beta chain) is a study of T cells after yellow fever vaccination. This clonotype came up many times. TCRdb called the 5' RACE reads again in MiXCR, with one record for every CDR3 protein. This sample has about 250,000 distinct CDR3 sequences, with approximately 3.5% found just once. Germline V CDR1 and CDR2: KGHSH, LQKENI. Losses at the gene ends were 6 bases for V and 2 bases for J; bases not matched to a gene: 13. The length of the CDR3 is 18 residues. This specimen was PBMCs, taken 15 days after the yellow fever booster vaccination. The source is a man aged 18 to 29 who received the YFV17D yellow fever vaccine. This chain links TRBV18 with TRBJ2-3, with 11 positions matching TRBD2. CDR3 sequence reads: CASSLTRQLAGVTDTQYF. Here the CDR3 DNA reads TGTGCCAGCTCCTTAACCCGCCAACTAGCGGGGGTCACAGATACGCAGTATTTT.